The 9 T cell receptor beta chains reported below all come from one sample, sequenced in a study of identical twins. Using its own MiXCR run on the 5' RACE reads, TCRdb lists one record per CDR3 protein. The data show just over 450,000 distinct CDR3 sequences, with approximately 15% seen just once and more than 0.5% held by the top ten. This sample was shared with a second study, whose subject was yellow fever vaccine responses in identical twins.

The sequencing sample was made of CD4+ T cells sorted from blood. These receptors were taken from a woman aged 18-29 years in good health.

The table lists this clonotype with many counts. The genes are TRBV4-2 and TRBJ1-1; D perhaps matches TRBD1 (5 bases). Per germline, CDR1 LGHNA and CDR2 YNFKEQ. The CDR3 spans 18 residues. V lost 1 base and J lost 0, with 18 bases in between. The CDR3 nucleotides read TGTGCCAGCAGCCAAGTGTCTTCGTGGGGACGGATGAACACTGAAGCTTTCTTT. It encodes CASSQVSSWGRMNTEAFF.

This clonotype showed up many times. The genes are TRBV20-1 and TRBJ2-1; perhaps TRBD2 as D (6 bases). The germline V and J ends were trimmed by 0 bases and 3 bases, with 12 bases remaining between them. CDR1 DFQATT and CDR2 SNEGSKA come from the germline V gene (reference sequence). The CDR3 loop spans 15 amino acids. The CDR3 coding sequence is TGCAGTGCTAGAGATCACCGGAGGGTCTACAATGAGCAGTTCTTC. Its protein product is CSARDHRRVYNEQFF.

The chain recombines TRBV6-5 with TRBJ2-7; D remains ambiguous. The V gene lost 3 bases and the J gene lost 4 bases, with 13 bases spanning the gap. Germline V gene data show CDR1 as MNHEY and CDR2 as SVGAGI. This CDR3 contains 14 residues. CDR3 amino acids: CASSYLEIRYEQYF. CDR3 DNA: TGTGCCAGCAGTTATCTCGAGATTAGATACGAGCAGTACTTC.

The chain recombines TRBV30 with TRBJ1-5; D gene uncertain. Germline V gene data show CDR1 as GTSNPN and CDR2 as SVGIG (reference sequence). This CDR3 comprises 14 residues. Trimming took 0 bases from V and 3 from J, leaving 9 bases between them. The CDR3 bases are TGTGCCTGGAGTGTGGACGGCTTCAATCAGCCCCAGCATTTT. Its translation is CAWSVDGFNQPQHF.

The chain is built from TRBV5-1 and TRBJ1-1, with D unclear. Trimming stripped 3 bases from V and 1 base from J, with 13 bases between. This CDR3 has 15 amino acids. Germline CDR1 reads SGHRS; CDR2 reads YFSETQ. The CDR3 reads CASSWDGDTNTEAFF. In DNA, the CDR3 is TGCGCCAGCAGCTGGGATGGGGATACGAACACTGAAGCTTTCTTT.

There are a few counts of this clonotype. The genes are TRBV27 and TRBJ1-1, with D possibly being TRBD1 (6 bases). There are 15 residues in the CDR3. V dropped 5 bases and J dropped 2 bases, with 15 bases sitting between them. Germline CDR1 reads MNHEY; CDR2 reads SMNVEV (reference sequence). The CDR3 sequence is CASSTPTGDNTEAFF. CDR3 nucleotide sequence: TGTGCCAGCAGTACGCCGACAGGAGATAACACTGAAGCTTTCTTT.

V and J are TRBV20-1 and TRBJ2-3, with a weak D call TRBD2 (5 bases). The germline V and J ends were trimmed by 1 base and 2 bases, with 10 bases remaining between them. CDR1 DFQATT and CDR2 SNEGSKA come from the germline V gene (reference sequence). The CDR3 has 14 amino acids. CDR3 bases: TGCAGTGCTAGAGCCGGCGGGTACACAGATACGCAGTATTTT. Its protein is CSARAGGYTDTQYF.

This clonotype was detected ten times or more. This chain uses TRBV12-3 or TRBV12-4 with TRBJ2-7; D possibly corresponds to TRBD2 (6 bases). The length of the CDR3 is 11 residues. V was trimmed by 3 bases and J by 6 bases, leaving 6 bases between them. Written as DNA, the CDR3 is TGTGCCAGCAGTTTGGGGGGCGAGCAGTACTTC. Encoded protein: CASSLGGEQYF.

This clonotype was picked up a small number of times. The rearrangement joins TRBV6-1 to TRBJ1-5, with a possible D match to TRBD1 (5 bases). In germline, CDR1 is MNHNS, CDR2 SASEGT. The CDR3 is made up of 13 amino acids. Trimming took 1 base from V and 7 from J, leaving 8 bases between them. CDR3 in DNA: TGTGCCAGCAGTGAAGGTCAGGGCCAGCCCCAGCATTTT. Translation: CASSEGQGQPQHF.